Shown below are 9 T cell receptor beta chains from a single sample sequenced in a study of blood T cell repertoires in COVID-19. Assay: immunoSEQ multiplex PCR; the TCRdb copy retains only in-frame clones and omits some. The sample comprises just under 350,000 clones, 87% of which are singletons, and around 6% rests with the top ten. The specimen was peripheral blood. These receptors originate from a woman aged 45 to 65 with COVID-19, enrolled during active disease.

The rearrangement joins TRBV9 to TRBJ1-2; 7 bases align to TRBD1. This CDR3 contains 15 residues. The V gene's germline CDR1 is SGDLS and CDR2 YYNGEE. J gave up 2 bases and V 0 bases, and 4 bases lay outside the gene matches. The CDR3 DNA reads TGTGCCAGCAGCGTAGAAGGGGGCGCCAACTATGGCTACACCTTC. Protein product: CASSVEGGANYGYTF.

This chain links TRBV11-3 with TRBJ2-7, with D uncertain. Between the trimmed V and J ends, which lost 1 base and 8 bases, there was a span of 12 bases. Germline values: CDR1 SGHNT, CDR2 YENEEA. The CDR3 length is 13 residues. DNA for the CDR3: TGTGCCAGCAGCTTAGTCGCACAGACCCAGCAGTACTTC. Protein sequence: CASSLVAQTQQYF.

CDR3: CASSPGTASGEQYF. CDR3 coding DNA: TGTGCCAGCAGCCCCGGGACAGCGAGTGGAGAGCAGTACTTC. This chain joins TRBV6-2 or TRBV6-3 and TRBJ2-7; 7 nucleotides agree with TRBD1. CDR3 size: 14 residues. CDR1 is MNHEY, CDR2 SVGEGT, per germline. V shed 6 bases and J 7 bases; nucleotides not matched to a gene: 12.

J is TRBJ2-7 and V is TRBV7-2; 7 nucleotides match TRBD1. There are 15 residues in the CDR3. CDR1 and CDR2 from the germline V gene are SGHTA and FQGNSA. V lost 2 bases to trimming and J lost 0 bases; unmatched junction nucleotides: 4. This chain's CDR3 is CASSLRRGISYEQYF. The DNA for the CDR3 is TGTGCCAGCAGCTTACGCAGGGGGATCTCCTACGAGCAGTACTTC.

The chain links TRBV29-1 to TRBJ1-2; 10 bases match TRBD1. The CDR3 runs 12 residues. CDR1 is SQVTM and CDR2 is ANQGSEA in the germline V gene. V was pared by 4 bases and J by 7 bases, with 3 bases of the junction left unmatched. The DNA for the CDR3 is TGCAGCGTTGCAGGACAGGGGGGTGGCTACACCTTC. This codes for CSVAGQGGGYTF.

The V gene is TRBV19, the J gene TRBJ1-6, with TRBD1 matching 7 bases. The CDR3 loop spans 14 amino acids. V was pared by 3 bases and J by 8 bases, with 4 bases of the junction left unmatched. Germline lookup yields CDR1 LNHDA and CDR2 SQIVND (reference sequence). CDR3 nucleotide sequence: TGTGCCAGTAGTATCGGCAGGGGGGATTCACCCCTCCACTTT. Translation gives CASSIGRGDSPLHF.

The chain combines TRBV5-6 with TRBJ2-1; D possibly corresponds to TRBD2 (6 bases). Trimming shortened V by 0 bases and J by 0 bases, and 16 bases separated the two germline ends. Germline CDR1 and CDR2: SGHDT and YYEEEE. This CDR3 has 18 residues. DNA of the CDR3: TGTGCCAGCAGCTTGGCCTATGGGAGGCCAAGCTCCTACAATGAGCAGTTCTTC. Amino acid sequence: CASSLAYGRPSSYNEQFF.

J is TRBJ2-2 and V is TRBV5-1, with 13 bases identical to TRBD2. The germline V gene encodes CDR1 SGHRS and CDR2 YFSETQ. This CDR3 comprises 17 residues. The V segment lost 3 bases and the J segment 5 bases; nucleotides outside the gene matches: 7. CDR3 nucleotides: TGCGCCAGCAGCTCCGGGACTAGCGGGATAATAACCGGGGAGCTGTTTTTT. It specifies CASSSGTSGIITGELFF.

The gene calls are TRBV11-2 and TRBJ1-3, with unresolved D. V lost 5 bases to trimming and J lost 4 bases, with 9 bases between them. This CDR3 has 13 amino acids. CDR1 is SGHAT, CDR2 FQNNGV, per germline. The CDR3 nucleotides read TGTGCCAGCAGCCCAACGGGAGGAAACACCATATATTTT. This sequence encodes CASSPTGGNTIYF.